This TCR beta chain was observed in a study of tumor-infiltrating lymphocytes in oesophageal squamous cell carcinoma. Between the trimmed V and J ends, which lost 2 bases and 5 bases, there was a span of 9 bases. CDR1 and CDR2 from the germline V gene are SGHTA and FQGNSA. The CDR3 is 13 residues long. TCRdb analysed the PCR reads with MiXCR anew, one entry per CDR3 protein. The sample consists of more than 10,000 distinct CDR3 sequences, 51% of them appearing once. The sample comprised blood. This sequence originates from a female donor with esophageal squamous cell carcinoma. The chain is built from TRBV7-2 and TRBJ2-5; weak D call: TRBD2 (5 bases). Here the CDR3 DNA reads TGTGCCAGCAGCTTAAACTGGGAGGAGACCCAGTACTTC. This codes for CASSLNWEETQYF.